A single sample is the source of the 20 T cell receptor beta chains below, sequenced in a study of beta chain features in type 1 diabetes. Broader study findings: Shorter TCRB CDR3s, moderately but significantly so, were found in Type 1 diabetes patients in all four CD4+ subsets.

Every bit of the isolated RNA underwent reverse transcription, so sequencing read expressed TCRB transcripts. Only in-frame clones appear in the TCRdb table, and some are missing; sequencing was by immunoSEQ multiplex PCR. The data hold 640,000 or so clones, with 13% observed a single time. No cognate antigen is known for these TCRs. The sample taken for sequencing was naive CD4+ T cells from blood. These receptors all come from a young man with type 1 diabetes.

This clone occurred a few times. One junction end does not reproduce the germline sequence, and a read error may be involved. The chain employs TRBV20-1 and TRBJ2-7; the match to TRBD1 covers 11 bases. The germline V gene encodes CDR1 DFQATT and CDR2 SNEGSKA (reference sequence). CDR3 length: 11 amino acids. The CDR3 nucleotides are TGCAGTGCGAGTCTCGGACAGGGGGCTTCGTTC. Its translation is CSASLGQGASF.

The gene calls are TRBV7-2 and TRBJ1-1; TRBD1 agrees at 7 bases. V lost 2 bases and J lost 8; bases outside the gene matches: 2. The CDR3 runs 12 residues. Germline lookup yields CDR1 SGHTA and CDR2 FQGNSA. Written as DNA, the CDR3 is TGTGCCAGCAGCTTAAGAGGGGGCGAAGCTTTCTTT. This gives the protein CASSLRGGEAFF.

CDR3: CASSPRQGDDEKLFF. The CDR3 DNA reads as TGTGCCAGCAGCCCACGACAGGGAGACGATGAAAAACTGTTTTTT. This chain links TRBV9 with TRBJ1-4; 7 nucleotides agree with TRBD1. Trimming cost V 4 bases and J 6 bases; bases outside gene matches: 9. In germline, CDR1 is SGDLS, CDR2 YYNGEE. The CDR3 covers 15 residues.

This chain connects TRBV30 to TRBJ1-1; TRBD1 might be the D (5 bases). V lost 5 bases and J lost 0, with 7 bases in between. Per germline, CDR1 GTSNPN and CDR2 SVGIG (reference sequence). The CDR3 is 12 amino acids. CDR3 DNA: TGTGCCTGGGGGGCAATGAACACTGAAGCTTTCTTT. It codes for CAWGAMNTEAFF.

The table lists this clone with a few counts. CDR3: CASSFWAGSQTQYF. The CDR3 coding sequence is TGTGCCAGCAGTTTCTGGGCAGGGTCGCAGACCCAGTACTTC. The gene calls are TRBV28 and TRBJ2-5; maybe TRBD1 (5 bases). Germline-derived CDR1 and CDR2 are MDHEN and SYDVKM. The germline V and J ends were trimmed by 3 bases and 6 bases, with 14 bases remaining between them. This CDR3 is 14 amino acids long. The full variable domain, its missing parts supplied by reference TRBV28 and TRBJ2-5, is DVKVTQSSRYLVKRTGEKVFLECVQDMDHENMFWYRQDPGLGLRLIYFSYDVKMKEKGDIPEGYSVSREKKERFSLILESASTNQTSMYLCASSFWAGSQTQYFGPGTRLLVL.

The CDR3 loop is CASSLEEGGSYNEQFF. DNA of the CDR3: TGCGCCAGCAGCTTGGAGGAAGGGGGATCCTACAATGAGCAGTTCTTC. The J gene is TRBJ2-1, the V gene TRBV5-1, with D tentatively TRBD1 (6 bases). This CDR3 contains 16 residues. With 0 bases removed from V and 1 base from J, the gap between germline ends came to 11 bases. Germline CDR1 and CDR2: SGHRS and YFSETQ.

The rearrangement links TRBV6-5 to TRBJ1-2; D unclear. The germline V gene encodes CDR1 MNHEY and CDR2 SVGAGI. The CDR3 has 15 residues. Trimming left V 0 bases short and J 4 bases short, with 12 bases between. CDR3 amino acids: CASSYSIGGLYGYTF. The DNA for the CDR3 is TGTGCCAGCAGTTACTCGATCGGCGGTCTCTATGGCTACACCTTC.

This clone showed up just a few times. V usage is TRBV9 and J usage is TRBJ1-2; 11 bases line up with TRBD1. This CDR3 is built from 15 residues. J gave up 6 bases and V 4 bases, and 8 bases lay outside the gene matches. Germline V gene sequence: CDR1 SGDLS, CDR2 YYNGEE. The CDR3 sequence: CASSWRTGGADGYTF. In DNA, the CDR3 is TGTGCCAGCAGCTGGAGGACAGGGGGCGCCGATGGCTACACCTTC.

The chain links TRBV9 to TRBJ1-5, with unresolved D. The CDR3 is 17 residues long. From germline, CDR1 is SGDLS and CDR2 YYNGEE. Trimming pared 3 bases from V and 7 bases from J, leaving 23 bases between. CDR3: CASSEPPHMAVVQPQHF. CDR3 in DNA: TGTGCCAGCAGCGAGCCCCCCCACATGGCAGTTGTCCAGCCCCAGCATTTT.

V usage is TRBV19 and J usage is TRBJ2-5; D is undetermined. Germline CDR1 LNHDA, CDR2 SQIVND (reference sequence). CDR3 length: 12 residues. Trimming took off 9 bases at V and 1 base at J, with 9 bases between the two ends. CDR3 DNA sequence: TGTGCCAGCTCCCGCCCCCAAGAGACCCAGTACTTC. This translates into CASSRPQETQYF.

This clone was observed a handful of times. CDR3 protein: CASSFRLAGDDEQFF. The CDR3, as DNA: TGTGCCAGCAGCTTCCGACTAGCGGGGGACGATGAGCAGTTCTTC. The J gene is TRBJ2-1, the V gene TRBV5-6, with 12 bases that match TRBD2. J lost 8 bases, V lost 2 bases, and 5 bases had no gene match. This CDR3 spans 15 amino acids. Germline CDR1 is SGHDT and CDR2 is YYEEEE.

This clone showed up just a few times. V is TRBV4-1 and J is TRBJ1-1; D uncertain. The CDR3 is 15 residues long. Trimming left V 0 bases short and J 0 bases short, with 8 bases between. The V gene's germline CDR1 is MGHRA and CDR2 YSYEKL. CDR3 region: CASSQDQPVNTEAFF. The DNA of the CDR3 is TGCGCCAGCAGCCAAGATCAACCGGTGAACACTGAAGCTTTCTTT.

This clone was seen more than once but under ten times. The genes are TRBV27 and TRBJ2-7; the D gene is possibly TRBD1 (5 bases). This CDR3 region has 15 residues. The germline gives CDR1 MNHEY, CDR2 SMNVEV (reference sequence). V lost 8 bases, J lost 3 bases, and 20 bases lay in between. In DNA form, the CDR3 reads TGTGCCAGCGGCGACTTGGACAAGGCCGGCTACGAGCAGTACTTC. This translates into CASGDLDKAGYEQYF.

In its sample, this clone was seen a few times. The rearrangement links TRBV4-1 to TRBJ2-1; D may be TRBD1 (5 bases). Trimming cost V 0 bases and J 11 bases, with 14 bases left between them. The CDR3 consists of 14 residues. The V gene's germline CDR1 is MGHRA and CDR2 YSYEKL. The CDR3 nucleotides read TGCGCCAGCAGCCAAGACCAAGACAGAAATCAGCAGTTCTTC. This codes for CASSQDQDRNQQFF.

The chain employs TRBV10-3 and TRBJ2-7; D could derive from TRBD1 or TRBD2 (5 bases each). This CDR3 has 12 residues. Per germline, CDR1 ENHRY and CDR2 SYGVKD. V was shortened by 3 bases and J by 5 bases, with 8 bases between the two germline ends. CDR3 nucleotides: TGTGCCATCAGTGACGTGGGGGACGAGCAGTACTTC. The encoded protein is CAISDVGDEQYF.

Only a few counts were recorded for this clone. Other DNA sequences in this specimen translate into the identical CDR3. V and J are TRBV29-1 and TRBJ1-1; maybe TRBD1 (5 bases). Trimming took 5 bases from V and 0 from J, leaving 10 bases between them. Germline loops: CDR1 SQVTM, CDR2 ANQGSEA. CDR3 length: 13 residues. Written as DNA, the CDR3 is TGCAGCGTTACCGGGACTTTGAACACTGAAGCTTTCTTT. It codes for CSVTGTLNTEAFF.

This clone has only a few counts. V is TRBV2 and J is TRBJ1-2; D possibly corresponds to TRBD1 (6 bases). Germline assignment: CDR1 SNHLY and CDR2 FYNNEI. The CDR3 length is 12 residues. Trimming took off 9 bases at V and 7 bases at J, with 15 bases between the two ends. The CDR3 DNA sequence: TGTGCCAGTCTAGGACAGTTAGGTGGCTACACCTTC. It encodes CASLGQLGGYTF.

This chain joins TRBV7-8 and TRBJ1-2; D gene ambiguous. V was cut by 5 bases and J by 6 bases, with 19 bases left in between. The germline V gene has CDR1 SGHVS and CDR2 FQNEAQ. The CDR3 covers 15 residues. This CDR3 is CASSTPTAERNGYTF. As DNA, the CDR3 is TGTGCCAGCAGCACTCCGACGGCCGAAAGAAATGGCTACACCTTC. Full variable domain (remainder filled in from reference TRBV7-8 and TRBJ1-2): GAGVSQSPRYKVAKRGQDVALRCDPISGHVSLFWYQQALGQGPEFLTYFQNEAQLDKSGLPSDRFFAERPEGSVSTLKIQRTQQEDSAVYLCASSTPTAERNGYTFGSGTRLTVV.

This clone turned up a few times. J is TRBJ1-6 and V is TRBV28; 7 nucleotides align to TRBD1. The V segment lost 2 bases and the J segment 7 bases; nucleotides outside the gene matches: 2. The CDR3 runs to 14 residues. Germline-derived CDR1 and CDR2 are MDHEN and SYDVKM. The CDR3 loop reads CASSLDRENSPLHF. The CDR3 nucleotides are TGTGCCAGCAGTTTAGACAGGGAAAATTCACCCCTCCACTTT. Based on the CDR3 plus reference TRBV28 and TRBJ1-6, the full variable domain is DVKVTQSSRYLVKRTGEKVFLECVQDMDHENMFWYRQDPGLGLRLIYFSYDVKMKEKGDIPEGYSVSREKKERFSLILESASTNQTSMYLCASSLDRENSPLHFGNGTRLTVT.

The rearrangement uses TRBV19 and TRBJ1-1; weak D call: TRBD1 (5 bases). V was pared by 5 bases and J by 0 bases, with 10 bases between. The germline V gene has CDR1 LNHDA and CDR2 SQIVND (reference sequence). This CDR3 has 14 amino acids. CDR3 region: CASSRGVMNTEAFF. The CDR3 nucleotides are TGTGCCAGTAGTCGAGGGGTGATGAACACTGAAGCTTTCTTT. Complete variable domain (other parts from reference TRBV19 and TRBJ1-1): DGGITQSPKYLFRKEGQNVTLSCEQNLNHDAMYWYRQDPGQGLRLIYYSQIVNDFQKGDIAEGYSVSREKKESFPLTVTSAQKNPTAFYLCASSRGVMNTEAFFGQGTRLTVV.